This entry lists 14 T cell receptor beta chains sequenced from one sample in a study of a mutant IDH1 vaccine in newly diagnosed glioma. No antigen has been identified for these receptors. The time point was: week 35, safety follow-up. Topical imiquimod accompanied each vaccine dose, which consisted of 300 ug of mutant IDH1 20-mer peptide. Sequenced by immunoSEQ multiplex PCR; TCRdb stores in-frame clones only, minus some. The sample consists of about 41,000 clones, 80% to 90% of them appearing once. Sequences were derived from PBMCs, sampled from a glioma patient whose treatment included an IDH1 peptide vaccine. These receptors all come from a man aged 35 to 55 with glioma.

The rearrangement joins TRBV7-6 to TRBJ2-7, with D perhaps TRBD1 (6 bases). V lost 5 bases and J lost 0, with 17 bases in between. Germline V gene sequence: CDR1 SGHVS, CDR2 FNYEAQ. The CDR3 sequence is 16 residues long. The CDR3 DNA is TGTGCCAGCAGCATAAAGAGCAGGGGTAGCTCCTACGAGCAGTACTTC. This translates into CASSIKSRGSSYEQYF.

The V gene is TRBV5-1, the J gene TRBJ1-4; 7 nucleotides agree with TRBD1. J lost 0 bases, V lost 3 bases, and 17 bases had no gene match. CDR3 size: 20 residues. CDR1 and CDR2 from the germline V gene are SGHRS and YFSETQ. The CDR3 sequence: CASSWVGGTGQRATNEKLFF. CDR3 sequence (DNA): TGCGCCAGCAGCTGGGTGGGGGGTACGGGACAGCGTGCAACTAATGAAAAACTGTTTTTT.

The chain combines TRBV13 with TRBJ1-1; 9 bases align to TRBD1. Per the germline V gene, CDR1 is PRHDT and CDR2 is FYEKMQ (reference sequence). The length of the CDR3 is 14 residues. Losses at the gene ends were 3 bases for V and 11 bases for J; bases not matched to a gene: 10. DNA for the CDR3: TGTGCCAGCAGCTTGGAACCCACAGGGGGCCGGGCTTTCTTT. This translates into CASSLEPTGGRAFF.

The chain is built from TRBV5-4 and TRBJ1-2; no firm D call. Germline CDR1 is SGHNT and CDR2 is YYREEE (reference sequence). The germline V and J ends were trimmed by 3 bases and 2 bases, with 14 bases remaining between them. The CDR3 is 15 amino acids. The CDR3: CASSSILGDNYGYTF. CDR3 sequence (DNA): TGTGCCAGCAGCTCGATACTGGGTGACAACTATGGCTACACCTTC.

CDR3 residues: CASSLGGQSIRQYV. CDR3 bases: TGTGCCAGCAGTTTAGGGGGACAGTCTATTCGGCAGTACGTC. This rearrangement joins TRBV28 to TRBJ2-7, with 7 bases fitting TRBD1. The CDR3 covers 14 residues. V trimming: 2 bases; J trimming: 9 bases; junction bases outside the gene matches: 10. Germline V lookup: CDR1 MDHEN, CDR2 SYDVKM.

V is TRBV7-9 and J is TRBJ1-1; D remains unclear. The V end was cut by 6 bases, the J end by 1 base, with 12 bases between. This CDR3 comprises 14 residues. Germline loops: CDR1 SEHNR, CDR2 FQNEAQ (reference sequence). The CDR3: CASRIDGPNTEAFF. In DNA form, the CDR3 reads TGTGCCAGCAGAATCGACGGACCGAACACTGAAGCTTTCTTT.

V usage is TRBV23-1 and J usage is TRBJ2-3; D call uncertain. TRBV23-1 is known as an ORF, though its function is uncertain. Trimming took 8 bases from V and 5 from J, leaving 5 bases between them. The CDR3 sequence is 10 residues long. The CDR3 here is CASPRDTQYF. CDR3 nucleotide sequence: TGCGCCAGCCCTCGAGATACGCAGTATTTT.

The chain joins TRBV5-4 to TRBJ2-7; 14 bases map to TRBD2. This CDR3 comprises 18 residues. V shed 5 bases, J shed 5 bases, and the junction held 15 bases outside the gene matches. Germline loops: CDR1 SGHNT, CDR2 YYREEE (reference sequence). The CDR3 reads CASRSGLAGGPNPHEQYF. CDR3 DNA: TGTGCCAGCAGATCCGGACTAGCGGGAGGCCCAAACCCCCACGAGCAGTACTTC.

This chain links TRBV4-1 with TRBJ1-4; D call uncertain. The CDR3 has 16 residues. V was pared by 0 bases and J by 0 bases, with 8 bases between. In germline, CDR1 is MGHRA, CDR2 YSYEKL. The CDR3 region is CASSQDDGATNEKLFF. CDR3 coding DNA: TGCGCCAGCAGCCAAGATGACGGGGCAACTAATGAAAAACTGTTTTTT.

The chain employs TRBV18 and TRBJ1-1; TRBD1 might be the D (6 bases). The germline V and J ends were trimmed by 3 bases and 3 bases, with 11 bases remaining between them. Germline V gene lookup returns CDR1 KGHSH and CDR2 LQKENI. The CDR3 length is 14 residues. The CDR3 region is CASSPRGQDTEAFF. CDR3 DNA: TGTGCCAGCTCACCGCGGGGGCAGGACACTGAAGCTTTCTTT.

The chain combines TRBV5-4 with TRBJ2-2; D is possibly TRBD1 (6 bases). This CDR3 spans 13 amino acids. The germline CDR1 and CDR2 sequences are SGHNT and YYREEE (reference sequence). Trimming shortened V by 4 bases and J by 7 bases, and 11 bases separated the two germline ends. The CDR3 protein is CASSHRVDGELFF. DNA for the CDR3: TGTGCCAGCAGCCACAGGGTTGACGGGGAGCTGTTTTTT. Combining the CDR3 with reference TRBV5-4 and TRBJ2-2 gives the whole variable domain ETGVTQSPTHLIKTRGQQVTLRCSSQSGHNTVSWYQQALGQGPQFIFQYYREEENGRGNFPPRFSGLQFPNYSSELNVNALELDDSALYLCASSHRVDGELFFGEGSRLTVL.

The CDR3, as DNA: TGTGCCAGCAGCCAAGACAGGAACTATGGCTACACCTTC. It codes for CASSQDRNYGYTF. The chain couples TRBV6-5 to TRBJ1-2, with D tentatively TRBD1 (6 bases). V was trimmed by 6 bases and J by 2 bases, leaving 10 bases between them. This CDR3 comprises 13 residues. Per the germline V gene, CDR1 is MNHEY and CDR2 is SVGAGI.

The rearrangement joins TRBV6-1 to TRBJ2-5; D gene unclear. V dropped 3 bases and J dropped 1 base, with 3 bases sitting between them. The germline V gene has CDR1 MNHNS and CDR2 SASEGT. This CDR3 comprises 12 residues. The CDR3 here is CASSDFQETQYF. CDR3 in DNA: TGTGCCAGCAGTGACTTCCAAGAGACCCAGTACTTC.

On this clone itself: Other DNA variants within this sample encode the same CDR3. The J gene is TRBJ1-5, the V gene TRBV6-5; D unresolved. CDR1 and CDR2 from the germline V gene are MNHEY and SVGAGI. With 2 bases removed from V and 2 bases from J, the gap between germline ends came to 4 bases. CDR3 length: 13 residues. The CDR3: CASSYRGNQPQHF. CDR3 nucleotide sequence: TGTGCCAGCAGTTACAGGGGCAATCAGCCCCAGCATTTT.